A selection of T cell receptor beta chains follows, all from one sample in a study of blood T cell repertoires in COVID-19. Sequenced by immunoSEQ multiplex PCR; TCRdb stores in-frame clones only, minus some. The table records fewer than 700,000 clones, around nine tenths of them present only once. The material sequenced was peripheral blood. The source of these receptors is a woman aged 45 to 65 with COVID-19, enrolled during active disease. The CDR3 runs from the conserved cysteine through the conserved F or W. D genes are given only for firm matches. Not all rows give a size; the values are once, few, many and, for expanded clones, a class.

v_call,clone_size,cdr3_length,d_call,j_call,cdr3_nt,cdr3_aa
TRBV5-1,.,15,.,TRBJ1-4,TGCGCCAGCAGCTTGGCCTCGGGGATAGAGGAAAAACTGTTTTTT,CASSLASGIEEKLFF
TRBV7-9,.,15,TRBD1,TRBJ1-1,TGTGCCAGCAGTAGGACAGGGGGCGCTTTCTCTGAAGCTTTCTTT,CASSRTGGAFSEAFF
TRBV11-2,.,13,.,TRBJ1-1,TGTGCCAGCAGCCAGGTGACAGCTAAAGAAGCTTTCTTT,CASSQVTAKEAFF
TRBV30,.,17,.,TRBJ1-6,TGTGCCTGGCAAAGCCGGGACACGCAGGGTACTCCTTCACCCCTCCACTTT,CAWQSRDTQGTPSPLHF
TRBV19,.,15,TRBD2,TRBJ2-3,TGTGCCAGTAGTATTGGGGCTAGCGGGGAAGATACGCAGTATTTT,CASSIGASGEDTQYF
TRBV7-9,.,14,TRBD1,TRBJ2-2,TGTGCCAGCAGAGGACAGGGGATCCCCGGGGAGCTGTTTTTT,CASRGQGIPGELFF
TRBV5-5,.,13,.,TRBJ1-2,TGTGCCAGCAGCTTGGAAGGGGCAAGAGGCTACACCTTC,CASSLEGARGYTF
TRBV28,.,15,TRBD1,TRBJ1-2,TGTGCCAGCAGTTCCCCCAGGACAGGGGCTCGCGGCTACACCTTC,CASSSPRTGARGYTF
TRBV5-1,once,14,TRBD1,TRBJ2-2,TGCGCCAGCGGGGGACAGGGGACCACCGGGGAGCTGTTTTTT,CASGGQGTTGELFF
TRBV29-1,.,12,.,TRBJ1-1,TGCAGCGTTGAAAAGCGGAACACTGAAGCTTTCTTT,CSVEKRNTEAFF
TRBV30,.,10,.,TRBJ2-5,TGTGCCTGGAGTTCGGAGACCCAGTACTTC,CAWSSETQYF
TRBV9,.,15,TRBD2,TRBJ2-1,TGTGCCAGCAGCGTAGATGGCGGGGGGGCCGGTGAGCAGTTCTTC,CASSVDGGGAGEQFF
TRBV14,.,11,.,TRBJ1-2,TGTGCCAGCGTCCGCCGGGTAGGCTACACCTTC,CASVRRVGYTF
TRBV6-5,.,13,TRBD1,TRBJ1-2,TGTGCCAGCAGCTTTACAGGGGTCGAGGGCTACACCTTC,CASSFTGVEGYTF
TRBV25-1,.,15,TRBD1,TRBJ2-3,TGTGCCAGCTCCCAGACAGGGGTAGGCACAGATACGCAGTATTTT,CASSQTGVGTDTQYF
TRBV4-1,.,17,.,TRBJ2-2,TGCGCCAGCAGCCAGGCGCGGAGGGGGGGAATCACCGGGGAGCTGTTTTTT,CASSQARRGGITGELFF
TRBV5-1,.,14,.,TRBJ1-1,TGCGCCAGCAGCTCGGGGGACCTGAACACTGAAGCTTTCTTT,CASSSGDLNTEAFF
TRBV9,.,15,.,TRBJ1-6,TGTGCCAGCAGCGAGACACAGGGAGGGGAATCACCCCTCCACTTT,CASSETQGGESPLHF
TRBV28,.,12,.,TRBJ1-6,TGTGCCAGCAGTTCTGGCCCAGGACCCCTCCACTTT,CASSSGPGPLHF
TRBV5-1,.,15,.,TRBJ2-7,TGCGCCAGCAGTCTCTATAGCGGCAGCTCCTACGAGCAGTACTTC,CASSLYSGSSYEQYF
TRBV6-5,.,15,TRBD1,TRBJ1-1,TGTGCCAGCAGTACCCGGCAGGGGGAGGTCTCTGAAGCTTTCTTT,CASSTRQGEVSEAFF
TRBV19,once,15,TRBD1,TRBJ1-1,TGTGCCAGTAGTATTCCCGGGACAGGGGTAACTGAAGCTTTCTTT,CASSIPGTGVTEAFF
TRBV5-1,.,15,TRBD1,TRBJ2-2,TGCGCCAGCAGCGAGGACAGGGGGCGGACCGGGGAGCTGTTTTTT,CASSEDRGRTGELFF